The 22 T cell receptor beta chains below come from one sample, sequenced in a study of T cell repertoires in cytomegalovirus infection. TCRdb re-called the reads through MiXCR, storing one row per CDR3 protein. This table has over 250,000 distinct CDR3 sequences, around 25% appearing once. The specimen sequenced was PBMCs. These receptors originate from a human donor in good health (CMV status not recorded). Some clones in this sample may be carry-over from other donors' samples.

J is TRBJ2-7 and V is TRBV28; TRBD2 is a possible D gene (7 bases). The CDR3 consists of 15 residues. CDR1 MDHEN and CDR2 SYDVKM come from the germline V gene. V lost 5 bases and J 2 bases, leaving 16 bases between the germline ends. The CDR3 DNA reads as TGTGCCAGCAGTCCCCGGGGGGCGGGAGCCTACGAGCAGTACTTC. As protein: CASSPRGAGAYEQYF.

This clonotype turned up a few times. The chain combines TRBV20-1 with TRBJ1-2; D may be TRBD1 (5 bases). There are 14 residues in the CDR3. Trimming took 5 bases from V and 7 from J, leaving 20 bases between them. Germline-derived CDR1 and CDR2 are DFQATT and SNEGSKA (reference sequence). In nucleotides, the CDR3 is TGCAGTGCTCCCCCCCCAGGGCAGGGATCTGGCTACACCTTC. This sequence encodes CSAPPPGQGSGYTF.

The V call is TRBV29-1, the J call TRBJ1-2; D is uncertain. Germline V gives CDR1 SQVTM, CDR2 ANQGSEA. The CDR3 has 9 amino acids. The germline V and J ends were trimmed by 7 bases and 8 bases, with 8 bases remaining between them. The CDR3 DNA follows: TGCAGCGCTGGCAGCGGCTACACCTTC. This gives the protein CSAGSGYTF. Variable domain in full (rest from reference TRBV29-1 and TRBJ1-2): SAVISQKPSRDICQRGTSLTIQCQVDSQVTMMFWYRQQPGQSLTLIATANQGSEATYESGFVIDKFPISRPNLTFSTLTVSNMSPEDSSIYLCSAGSGYTFGSGTRLTVV.

The V call is TRBV20-1, the J call TRBJ2-3; D gene ambiguous. Trimming took off 6 bases at V and 4 bases at J, with 5 bases between the two ends. CDR1 is DFQATT, CDR2 SNEGSKA, per germline (reference sequence). The CDR3 length is 10 residues. The CDR3 sequence: CSARADTQYF. The CDR3 region has the DNA TGCAGTGCCCGCGCAGATACGCAGTATTTT.

The gene calls are TRBV11-2 and TRBJ1-6; TRBD1 matches at 7 bases. CDR3 length: 16 residues. Germline V gene sequence: CDR1 SGHAT, CDR2 FQNNGV. The J segment lost 5 bases and the V segment lost 5 bases, leaving 9 bases of the junction unmatched. This chain's CDR3 is CASSRGSGQNNSPLHF. CDR3 coding DNA: TGTGCCAGCAGCCGAGGGTCGGGACAGAATAATTCACCCCTCCACTTT.

This clonotype was counted between two and nine times. This chain links TRBV12-3 or TRBV12-4 with TRBJ1-1, with D unclear. The V end was cut by 2 bases, the J end by 2 bases, with 6 bases between. There are 13 residues in the CDR3. CDR3 sequence: CASSLNSNTEAFF. In DNA form, the CDR3 reads TGTGCCAGCAGTTTAAACAGTAACACTGAAGCTTTCTTT.

This clonotype showed up many times. The rearrangement links TRBV7-3 to TRBJ2-2; D possibly corresponds to TRBD1 (5 bases). This CDR3 comprises 16 residues. The germline V and J ends were trimmed by 4 bases and 4 bases, with 16 bases remaining between them. The germline V gene encodes CDR1 SGHTA and CDR2 FQGTGA. CDR3 nucleotides: TGTGCCAGCAGCTCCCCGGGCAGGGCCCGCACCGGGGAGCTGTTTTTT. Translation gives CASSSPGRARTGELFF.

The chain's CDR3 is CASSYWSSGSSYNEQFF. The CDR3 nucleotides read TGTGCCAGCAGTTACTGGTCTAGCGGGAGCTCCTACAATGAGCAGTTCTTC. The chain recombines TRBV6-5 with TRBJ2-1, with 10 bases aligning to TRBD2. This CDR3 region has 17 residues. V was clipped by 1 base and J by 0 bases; unmatched bases: 3. Per the germline V gene, CDR1 is MNHEY and CDR2 is SVGAGI.

This clonotype showed up just once. The chain couples TRBV11-2 to TRBJ2-1, with D maybe TRBD1 (6 bases). Trimming cost V 2 bases and J 10 bases, with 15 bases left between them. Germline V gene data show CDR1 as SGHAT and CDR2 as FQNNGV. This CDR3 is built from 14 residues. CDR3 bases: TGTGCCAGCAGCTTAAACAGGGCCGGGAACGAGCAGTTCTTC. Translation gives CASSLNRAGNEQFF. Drawing the rest from reference TRBV11-2 and TRBJ2-1, the complete variable domain is EAGVAQSPRYKIIEKRQSVAFWCNPISGHATLYWYQQILGQGPKLLIQFQNNGVVDDSQLPKDRFSAERLKGVDSTLKIQPAKLEDSAVYLCASSLNRAGNEQFFGPGTRLTVL.

Only a few counts were recorded for this clonotype. This chain uses TRBV20-1 with TRBJ2-5, with 12 bases that match TRBD1. The germline CDR1 and CDR2 sequences are DFQATT and SNEGSKA (reference sequence). J lost 5 bases, V lost 6 bases, and 4 bases had no gene match. This CDR3 is built from 13 residues. The CDR3 sequence: CSALGQGAETQYF. Here the CDR3 DNA reads TGCAGTGCACTGGGACAGGGGGCCGAGACCCAGTACTTC.

V and J are TRBV29-1 and TRBJ1-1, with D possibly matching TRBD1 (5 bases). The CDR3 spans 14 residues. CDR1 and CDR2 from the germline V gene are SQVTM and ANQGSEA. The germline V and J ends were trimmed by 5 bases and 3 bases, with 16 bases remaining between them. CDR3 sequence: CSVKEVRGYTEAFF. DNA of the CDR3: TGCAGCGTTAAGGAAGTACGGGGGTACACTGAAGCTTTCTTT. The variable domain in full, with the rest retrieved from reference TRBV29-1 and TRBJ1-1, is SAVISQKPSRDICQRGTSLTIQCQVDSQVTMMFWYRQQPGQSLTLIATANQGSEATYESGFVIDKFPISRPNLTFSTLTVSNMSPEDSSIYLCSVKEVRGYTEAFFGQGTRLTVV.

On this clonotype itself: One end of the junction is discordant with germline, which a read error may explain. V is TRBV29-1 and J is TRBJ1-4, with D possibly matching TRBD1 (5 bases). There are 11 residues in the CDR3. Germline CDR1 SQVTM, CDR2 ANQGSEA. CDR3 bases: TGCAGCGTTGGGGGGGAACAGGTTCTGCTTTTT. It encodes CSVGGEQVLLF.

This clonotype turned up a few times. This rearrangement joins TRBV24-1 to TRBJ1-5, with D hard to call. The germline V and J ends were trimmed by 3 bases and 4 bases, with 6 bases remaining between them. Germline V gene sequence: CDR1 KGHDR, CDR2 SFDVKD. The CDR3 is 13 amino acids. CDR3 bases: TGTGCCACCAGTGATCAGGTGAATCAGCCCCAGCATTTT. It is translated as CATSDQVNQPQHF.

The V and J genes are TRBV28 and TRBJ1-2, with D uncertain. The V end was cut by 3 bases, the J end by 8 bases, with 13 bases between. Germline V gene sequence: CDR1 MDHEN, CDR2 SYDVKM. This CDR3 spans 13 amino acids. CDR3 sequence (DNA): TGTGCCAGCAGTTTTACCTGGGCCTCCGGCTACACCTTC. It encodes CASSFTWASGYTF.

The chain carries TRBV14 and TRBJ2-1; D is uncertain. The V end lost 6 bases, the J end lost 5 bases, and 14 bases lay between the germline ends. Germline V CDR1 and CDR2: SGHDN, FVKESK. CDR3 length: 14 amino acids. The CDR3 loop reads CASSLMLQNNEQFF. CDR3 nucleotides: TGTGCCAGCAGTCTTATGTTACAGAACAATGAGCAGTTCTTC.

This clonotype was seen at least ten times. J is TRBJ1-6 and V is TRBV7-2; 8 bases fit TRBD1. In germline, CDR1 is SGHTA, CDR2 FQGNSA. The V gene end was trimmed by 2 bases and the J gene end by 6 bases; junction bases not matched to a gene: 3. The CDR3 spans 15 residues. The CDR3 DNA is TGTGCCAGCAGCTTACAGGGGGCGGTTAATTCACCCCTCCACTTT. Translating gives CASSLQGAVNSPLHF. Supplemented by reference TRBV7-2 and TRBJ1-6, the full variable domain reads GAGVSQSPSNKVTEKGKDVELRCDPISGHTALYWYRQSLGQGLEFLIYFQGNSAPDKSGLPSDRFSAERTGGSVSTLTIQRTQQEDSAVYLCASSLQGAVNSPLHFGNGTRLTVT.

The gene calls are TRBV27 and TRBJ1-1, with 7 positions matching TRBD1. V lost 2 bases and J lost 3; bases outside the gene matches: 3. Germline CDR1 and CDR2: MNHEY and SMNVEV (reference sequence). The CDR3 sequence is 14 residues long. The CDR3 nucleotides are TGTGCCAGCAGTTTAAGGGGGCAGGACACTGAAGCTTTCTTT. It specifies CASSLRGQDTEAFF.

The table lists this clonotype with many counts. V gene TRBV7-2 combines with J gene TRBJ2-1; 8 bases match TRBD1. The CDR3 sequence is 15 residues long. V was clipped by 8 bases and J by 7 bases; unmatched bases: 13. Germline CDR1 is SGHTA and CDR2 is FQGNSA. The CDR3 sequence is CASGPRTGRSNEQFF. CDR3 DNA: TGTGCCAGCGGACCGAGGACAGGGCGCTCAAATGAGCAGTTCTTC.

This clonotype was observed a few times. The CDR3: CASSLRGQGLNEQFF. In DNA form, the CDR3 reads TGTGCCAGCAGTTTACGGGGACAGGGGTTGAATGAGCAGTTCTTC. The chain has TRBV28 and TRBJ2-1, with 10 nucleotides matching TRBD1. This CDR3 region has 15 residues. J was trimmed by 7 bases and V by 2 bases; bases with no gene match: 5. The germline V gene encodes CDR1 MDHEN and CDR2 SYDVKM.

The chain employs TRBV28 and TRBJ2-7; the match to TRBD1 covers 8 bases. This CDR3 contains 14 residues. CDR1 is MDHEN, CDR2 SYDVKM, per germline. V lost 3 bases and J lost 5; bases outside the gene matches: 6. This CDR3 reads CASSLPGQVDEQYF. The CDR3 nucleotides read TGTGCCAGCAGTTTGCCGGGACAGGTCGACGAGCAGTACTTC. The full variable domain, completed using reference TRBV28 and TRBJ2-7, is DVKVTQSSRYLVKRTGEKVFLECVQDMDHENMFWYRQDPGLGLRLIYFSYDVKMKEKGDIPEGYSVSREKKERFSLILESASTNQTSMYLCASSLPGQVDEQYFGPGTRLTVT.

This clonotype was observed a few times. The gene calls are TRBV7-9 and TRBJ2-3, with D uncertain. Germline CDR1 reads SEHNR; CDR2 reads FQNEAQ (reference sequence). V shed 11 bases and J shed 3 bases, with 6 bases lying between them. This CDR3 is built from 10 residues. CDR3 loop: CAAGTDTQYF. The CDR3 DNA reads TGTGCCGCCGGGACAGATACGCAGTATTTT.

This clonotype was seen a handful of times. V gene TRBV5-1 combines with J gene TRBJ1-2; D uncertain. Deletions cut 1 base from V and 4 bases from J, with 8 bases between. This CDR3 is 13 amino acids long. Germline V gene lookup returns CDR1 SGHRS and CDR2 YFSETQ. In nucleotides, the CDR3 is TGCGCCAGCAGCTTGAGCGGGCTCTATGGCTACACCTTC. It specifies CASSLSGLYGYTF.